Listed below are T cell receptor beta chains from one sample, sequenced in a study of blood T cell repertoires in COVID-19. Some clones are missing from TCRdb's copy, which holds only in-frame ones; the method was immunoSEQ multiplex PCR. The table lists 65,000 to 100,000 clones, 80% to 90% of them singletons. Sequenced sample: peripheral blood. The source is an elderly woman with acute or convalescent COVID-19. Both conserved end residues are part of each CDR3. Fields, in order: J gene, V gene, D gene, CDR3 length, clone size, CDR3 DNA, CDR3 protein. The D gene is left open where the match is weak. Not every row has a clone size; where given, it reads once, few, many or a size class.

>TRBJ2-2|TRBV11-3|TRBD1|15|.
TGTGCCAGCAGCTTATCCAGGGGGCGAGTCGGGGAGCTGTTTTTT
CASSLSRGRVGELFF
>TRBJ2-1|TRBV18|.|15|once
TGTGCCAGCTCACCACCGAGTAAGCCCCGCAATGAGCAGTTCTTC
CASSPPSKPRNEQFF
>TRBJ2-3|TRBV5-4|TRBD2|16|.
TGTGCCAGCAGCCGCCGGGCGGGGGGGCCTCAAGATACGCAGTATTTT
CASSRRAGGPQDTQYF
>TRBJ1-5|TRBV6-2/TRBV6-3|.|17|.
TGTGCCAGCAGTTATACAACAGGTCGACGGCGCAATCAGCCCCAGCATTTT
CASSYTTGRRRNQPQHF
>TRBJ2-5|TRBV5-1|.|14|.
TGCGCCAGTATGGCGGGGGCGATCCAAGAGACCCAGTACTTC
CASMAGAIQETQYF
>TRBJ1-2|TRBV11-2|.|14|.
TGTGCCAGCACCTTTCCCGGGAGGGAGAATGGCTACACCTTC
CASTFPGRENGYTF
>TRBJ1-1|TRBV18|.|14|.
TGTGCCAGCTCCCCAGCAGGGGTCAGCACTGAAGCTTTCTTT
CASSPAGVSTEAFF
>TRBJ1-1|TRBV6-2/TRBV6-3|TRBD1|17|once
TGTGCCAGCAGTTACTCGACAGGGGAAGGAAGGAACACTGAAGCTTTCTTT
CASSYSTGEGRNTEAFF
>TRBJ1-2|TRBV3-1/TRBV3-2|.|14|.
TGTGCCAGCAGCCACCGGACAGCCAACTATGGCTACACCTTC
CASSHRTANYGYTF
>TRBJ2-5|TRBV3-1/TRBV3-2|.|12|.
TGTGCCAGCAGCCAACAGTCAGAGACCCAGTACTTC
CASSQQSETQYF
>TRBJ1-5|TRBV18|.|12|.
TGTGCCAGCTCACCCCGTATCAGGCCCCAGCATTTT
CASSPRIRPQHF
>TRBJ1-1|TRBV27|.|14|.
TGTGCCAGCAGTTTATGGCCCGAGAACACTGAAGCTTTCTTT
CASSLWPENTEAFF
>TRBJ2-3|TRBV5-1|TRBD1|16|.
TGCGCCAGCAGCTTCTCGGGACAGCATCCAACAGATACGCAGTATTTT
CASSFSGQHPTDTQYF
>TRBJ1-5|TRBV7-9|.|15|.
TGTGCCAGCAGCTTATCGGGTCCCAACAATCAGCCCCAGCATTTT
CASSLSGPNNQPQHF
>TRBJ1-3|TRBV30|.|16|.
TGTGCCTGGAGTGTAGGCCCAGGGCCCTCTGGAAACACCATATATTTT
CAWSVGPGPSGNTIYF
>TRBJ1-1|TRBV29-1|.|13|.
TGCAGCGTGGGCTCGGACAGTAACACTGAAGCTTTCTTT
CSVGSDSNTEAFF
>TRBJ1-2|TRBV10-3|.|11|few
TGTGCCATCAGTTCTCCCTATGGCTACACCTTC
CAISSPYGYTF
>TRBJ2-1|TRBV6-2/TRBV6-3|TRBD2|17|.
TGTGCCAGCAGTTACGAAGTACTAGCGGGGGGCGGGAATGAGCAGTTCTTC
CASSYEVLAGGGNEQFF
>TRBJ1-1|TRBV6-5|TRBD1|15|.
TGTGCCAGCAGTTGGACCGACAGGGTTAACACTGAAGCTTTCTTT
CASSWTDRVNTEAFF
>TRBJ1-2|TRBV5-4|TRBD1|14|.
TGTGCCAGCAGCTTGATAGGGGGCGCTTTGGGCTACACCTTC
CASSLIGGALGYTF
>TRBJ2-1|TRBV28|TRBD1|15|.
TGTGCCAGCAGGACGGACAGGGGGCGAGTCAATGAGCAGTTCTTC
CASRTDRGRVNEQFF
>TRBJ1-6|TRBV3-1/TRBV3-2|.|14|.
TGTGCCAGCAGCCAATCAGGGTCTAATTCACCCCTCCACTTT
CASSQSGSNSPLHF
>TRBJ2-7|TRBV14|TRBD1|13|.
TGTGCCAGCAGCCGATTCGACAGGGGCGAGCAGTACTTC
CASSRFDRGEQYF
>TRBJ1-2|TRBV3-1/TRBV3-2|.|13|.
TGTGCCAGCAGCCCAGGGACTGAGAGAGGCTACACCTTC
CASSPGTERGYTF
>TRBJ2-7|TRBV3-1/TRBV3-2|.|12|.
TGTGCCAGCAGCCAAGCAGGAAACGAGCAGTACTTC
CASSQAGNEQYF
>TRBJ2-7|TRBV27|TRBD1|14|.
TGTGCCAGCAGTTCGTACAGGGGCTCCTACGAGCAGTACTTC
CASSSYRGSYEQYF
>TRBJ1-1|TRBV12-3/TRBV12-4|TRBD1|13|.
TGTGCCAGCAGCTGGACAGGGGGGACTGAAGCTTTCTTT
CASSWTGGTEAFF
>TRBJ1-2|TRBV6-4|.|14|.
TGTGCCAGCAGTGACTCGCAAGGGGGTGGTGGCTACACCTTC
CASSDSQGGGGYTF
>TRBJ2-7|TRBV30|TRBD1|18|.
TGTGCCTGGAGCACCCCCCCTCCGGGACAGCGAGGCCCCTACGAGCAGTACTTC
CAWSTPPPGQRGPYEQYF
>TRBJ2-7|TRBV7-8|TRBD1|14|.
TGTGCCAGCAGACGGGGACAGGAAGCCTACGAGCAGTACTTC
CASRRGQEAYEQYF
>TRBJ1-6|TRBV18|TRBD1|17|.
TGTGCCAGCTCACCTCAGGGGGGAAGCTCCTATAATTCACCCCTCCACTTT
CASSPQGGSSYNSPLHF
>TRBJ1-2|TRBV19|.|15|.
TGTGCCAGTAGTATAGAATACCTGCGGGAGTCGGGCTACACCTTC
CASSIEYLRESGYTF
>TRBJ2-5|TRBV25-1|.|15|.
TGTGCCAGCAGTCCCCGACTAGGGAGACAAGAGACCCAGTACTTC
CASSPRLGRQETQYF
>TRBJ1-5|TRBV5-6|.|13|.
TGTGCCAGCAGCCGCTCAGGGTATCAGCCCCAGCATTTT
CASSRSGYQPQHF
>TRBJ1-2|TRBV6-5|TRBD1|14|.
TGTGCCAGCAGTTTCACAGGGGGAAGAGGTGGCTACACCTTC
CASSFTGGRGGYTF
>TRBJ1-4|TRBV3-1/TRBV3-2|.|14|.
TGTGCCAGCAGCCCGGGGGGTAGGGATGGAAAACTGTTTTTT
CASSPGGRDGKLFF
>TRBJ1-2|TRBV11-2|.|14|.
TGTGCCAGCAGCCCACGACACGGCTCTTTGGTGGGCACCTTC
CASSPRHGSLVGTF
>TRBJ2-3|TRBV10-1|TRBD1|13|.
TGCGCCAGCCGGGACAGGGGATCAGATACGCAGTATTTT
CASRDRGSDTQYF
>TRBJ2-3|TRBV7-3|TRBD1|16|few
TGTGCCAGCAGCCGTCCTACCGGGACAGGAGCAGATACGCAGTATTTT
CASSRPTGTGADTQYF
>TRBJ1-1|TRBV29-1|.|11|.
TGCAGCGTTGTTGCGGGGACTGAAGCTTTCTTT
CSVVAGTEAFF
>TRBJ1-2|TRBV5-1|.|13|.
TGCGCCAGCAGCCCTAGTATTAGCTATGGCTACACCTTC
CASSPSISYGYTF
>TRBJ2-6|TRBV3-1/TRBV3-2|TRBD1|21|.
TGTGCCAGCAGCCAAGATCTCCGGAGACAGGGAAAGGCCGGTGGGGCCAACGTCCTGACTTTC
CASSQDLRRQGKAGGANVLTF
>TRBJ1-6|TRBV7-9|.|14|.
TGTGCCAGCAGCTTTTCAGGGGATAATTCACCCCTCCACTTT
CASSFSGDNSPLHF
>TRBJ1-6|TRBV21-1|.|15|.
TGTGCCAGCAGCAAAGAGGGGACAGGGCGGTCACCCCTCCACTTT
CASSKEGTGRSPLHF
>TRBJ1-3|TRBV6-5|.|13|.
TGTGCCAGCAGTCAGCCGGGTGGAAACACCATATATTTT
CASSQPGGNTIYF
>TRBJ1-2|TRBV18|.|13|.
TGTGCCAGCTCTTCGGGACTTTCTCAAAGCTACACCTTC
CASSSGLSQSYTF
>TRBJ2-5|TRBV9|TRBD2|16|.
TGTGCCAGCAGCGCAGGGACTAGCGGGGGGGCGGAGACCCAGTACTTC
CASSAGTSGGAETQYF
>TRBJ1-1|TRBV2|.|14|.
TGTGCCAGCAAGCAGGGCGGGGGGAACACTGAAGCTTTCTTT
CASKQGGGNTEAFF
>TRBJ1-2|TRBV11-2|TRBD1|15|.
TGTGCCAGCAGCCCCAGGACAGGGGCTAGGAGTAGCTACACCTTC
CASSPRTGARSSYTF
>TRBJ1-5|TRBV19|.|14|few
TGTGCCAGTAGTATAGGGGGGCAAGACCAGCCCCAGCATTTT
CASSIGGQDQPQHF
>TRBJ2-7|TRBV7-2|.|12|.
TGTGCCAGCCAGCATGATAGCTTCGAGCAGTACTTC
CASQHDSFEQYF
>TRBJ2-5|TRBV5-4|.|13|.
TGTGCCAGCGCAGGGCCTCACCAAGAGACCCAGTACTTC
CASAGPHQETQYF
>TRBJ2-3|TRBV10-1|TRBD1|14|.
TGCGCCAGCAGTCCGGGACAGGGAACAGATACGCAGTATTTT
CASSPGQGTDTQYF